These 27 T cell receptor beta chains were all obtained from the same sample, sequenced in a study of molecular identifiers for immune sequencing clone quantification. TCRdb processed the PCR reads anew with MiXCR; each CDR3 protein has one entry. The sample yields around 470,000 distinct CDR3 sequences, roughly 25% seen once. The sequenced sample was naive CD8+ T cells from blood, with Jurkat cell RNA spiked in. Subset: FACS-sorted CD8+CD4-CCR7+CD45RA+ naive T cells. These receptors originate from a human donor in good health. Some libraries in this study had Jurkat cell RNA spiked in.

In regard to this clonotype: In this CDR3 the conserved last residue, phenylalanine or tryptophan, is missing, so a read error is likely. This chain uses TRBV4-3 with TRBJ1-4; D not certain. CDR3 length: 17 residues. V dropped 0 bases and J dropped 5 bases, with 16 bases sitting between them. Germline assignment: CDR1 LGHNA and CDR2 YSLEER. This CDR3 reads CASSQDSVGQTNEKLFL. The CDR3 DNA follows: TGCGCCAGCAGCCAAGATTCGGTAGGGCAGACGAATGAAAAACTGTTTCTT.

This clonotype was detected a few times. The V gene is TRBV27, the J gene TRBJ2-7; 11 bases are a match to TRBD1. The CDR3 extends over 14 amino acids. V lost 0 bases to trimming and J lost 7 bases; unmatched junction nucleotides: 2. CDR1 is MNHEY and CDR2 is SMNVEV in the germline V gene (reference sequence). In nucleotides, the CDR3 is TGTGCCAGCAGTTTATCGGGGACAGGGGGTGAGCAGTACTTC. Its protein product is CASSLSGTGGEQYF.

This rearrangement joins TRBV4-3 to TRBJ2-3; D is uncertain. CDR1 and CDR2 (germline): LGHNA, YSLEER. V was cut by 0 bases and J by 10 bases, with 14 bases left in between. The CDR3 is 14 residues long. The CDR3 nucleotides read TGCGCCAGCAGCCAAGACATTGGCGCCCACCCGCAGTATTTT. Translated, it gives CASSQDIGAHPQYF.

This clonotype was detected only a few times. The chain joins TRBV3-1 to TRBJ1-5; D is possibly TRBD1 (5 bases). The germline V and J ends were trimmed by 1 base and 4 bases, with 8 bases remaining between them. This CDR3 spans 14 amino acids. Germline V gene lookup returns CDR1 LGHDT and CDR2 YNNKEL (reference sequence). CDR3 DNA: TGTGCCAGCAGCCAAGGACAGTGGAATCAGCCCCAGCATTTT. It is translated as CASSQGQWNQPQHF.

The V gene is TRBV7-3, the J gene TRBJ1-6; D not resolved. With 5 bases removed from V and 6 bases from J, the gap between germline ends came to 14 bases. The V gene's germline CDR1 is SGHTA and CDR2 FQGTGA. The CDR3 is made up of 15 amino acids. The CDR3 DNA sequence: TGTGCCAGCAGCATTCTGGGTGGAGGTAATTCACCCCTCCACTTT. As protein: CASSILGGGNSPLHF.

The J gene is TRBJ2-7, the V gene TRBV30, with 9 positions matching TRBD1. V trimming: 5 bases; J trimming: 2 bases; junction bases outside the gene matches: 10. The CDR3 sequence is 15 residues long. The germline CDR1 and CDR2 sequences are GTSNPN and SVGIG (reference sequence). CDR3 in DNA: TGTGCCTGGTCCAATCCGGGACAGGGCACCTACGAGCAGTACTTC. Translated: CAWSNPGQGTYEQYF.

Details on this clonotype: A much more abundant neighbour one base away suggests this may be a read error. The rearrangement links TRBV6-5 to TRBJ2-2; tentatively, D is TRBD2 (5 bases). The CDR3 totals 15 residues. In germline, CDR1 is MNHEY, CDR2 SVGAGI. The CDR3 spells CASSSNYGNTGEPFF. Here the CDR3 DNA reads TGTGCCAGCAGTTCAAACTACGGGAACACCGGGGAGCCGTTTTTT.

This chain uses TRBV28 with TRBJ2-2; D unclear. This CDR3 has 19 residues. Trimming cost V 10 bases and J 0 bases, with 27 bases left between them. CDR1 is MDHEN, CDR2 SYDVKM, per germline. The chain's CDR3 is CATLSRRAGLFANTGELFF. The CDR3 DNA reads TGTGCCACCCTTTCCCGTCGTGCAGGATTGTTCGCGAACACCGGGGAGCTGTTTTTT. Looking up the rest from reference TRBV28 and TRBJ2-2 gives the full variable domain: DVKVTQSSRYLVKRTGEKVFLECVQDMDHENMFWYRQDPGLGLRLIYFSYDVKMKEKGDIPEGYSVSREKKERFSLILESASTNQTSMYLCATLSRRAGLFANTGELFFGEGSRLTVL.

The V call is TRBV6-5, the J call TRBJ2-3; 7 nucleotides agree with TRBD1. V lost 0 bases to trimming and J lost 0 bases; unmatched junction nucleotides: 3. The CDR3 has 16 amino acids. The germline V gene has CDR1 MNHEY and CDR2 SVGAGI. This chain's CDR3 is CASSYSLQGSTDTQYF. The CDR3 coding sequence is TGTGCCAGCAGTTACTCTCTACAGGGGAGCACAGATACGCAGTATTTT.

This clonotype showed up many times. This chain links TRBV4-3 with TRBJ2-3; 11 bases align to TRBD2. The ends lost 6 bases at V and 6 bases at J; junction bases unmatched: 8. The CDR3 extends over 15 amino acids. Germline values: CDR1 LGHNA, CDR2 YSLEER. The CDR3 sequence is CASSHSGGAGDTQYF. CDR3 bases: TGCGCCAGCAGTCATAGCGGGGGGGCCGGGGATACGCAGTATTTT.

Note on this clonotype: This clone may be a read error of a much larger clone one base away. V and J are TRBV12-3 or TRBV12-4 and TRBJ1-4; perhaps TRBD1 as D (6 bases). The CDR3 runs to 15 residues. Trimming took off 7 bases at V and 3 bases at J, with 15 bases between the two ends. The CDR3 coding sequence is TGTGCCAGCAAAAGTGTGGGGGCGTCTAATGAAAAACTGTTTTTT. Translated, it gives CASKSVGASNEKLFF.

This chain joins TRBV4-1 and TRBJ1-6, with 10 bases fitting TRBD1. This CDR3 region has 15 residues. The V segment lost 4 bases and the J segment 10 bases; nucleotides outside the gene matches: 7. CDR1 and CDR2 from the germline V gene are MGHRA and YSYEKL. The CDR3 DNA reads TGCGCCAGCAGCCCCGCCGGGACAGGGGCATCACCCCTCCACTTT. It is translated as CASSPAGTGASPLHF.

This clonotype has a count of ten or more. The chain is built from TRBV7-2 and TRBJ2-3; TRBD2 matches at 8 bases. CDR1 and CDR2 from the germline V gene are SGHTA and FQGNSA. The CDR3 has 14 amino acids. The V and J ends lost 4 bases and 5 bases, in that order; junction bases with no gene match: 5. The CDR3 spells CASSSGLEIDTQYF. The CDR3, as DNA: TGTGCCAGCAGCTCGGGACTAGAAATAGATACGCAGTATTTT.

The V gene is TRBV30, the J gene TRBJ1-1, with D unresolved. The V gene's germline CDR1 is GTSNPN and CDR2 SVGIG (reference sequence). CDR3 size: 12 residues. V shed 4 bases and J shed 2 bases, with 8 bases lying between them. In DNA, the CDR3 is TGTGCCTGGAACTATGCAAACACTGAAGCTTTCTTT. Translating it yields CAWNYANTEAFF.

This chain joins TRBV19 and TRBJ2-5, with 7 bases aligning to TRBD1. This CDR3 is 13 amino acids long. Trimming removed 4 bases from V and 5 bases from J; junction bases left unmatched: 4. Germline V gene sequence: CDR1 LNHDA, CDR2 SQIVND (reference sequence). The CDR3 nucleotides are TGTGCCAGTAGTACGACAGGGTCGGAGACCCAGTACTTC. This sequence encodes CASSTTGSETQYF.

This clonotype appeared many times. The chain employs TRBV14 and TRBJ1-6, with 8 bases fitting TRBD1. The CDR3 covers 15 residues. Germline V gives CDR1 SGHDN, CDR2 FVKESK. Trimming removed 5 bases from V and 3 bases from J; junction bases left unmatched: 3. Written as DNA, the CDR3 is TGTGCCAGCAGCTCGACAGGGGACTATAATTCACCCCTCCACTTT. Translating gives CASSSTGDYNSPLHF.

The V and J genes are TRBV27 and TRBJ1-1, with D possibly TRBD1 on 6 matching bases. The CDR3 runs to 15 residues. Germline V CDR1 and CDR2: MNHEY, SMNVEV (reference sequence). V lost 2 bases to trimming and J lost 3 bases, with 13 bases between them. DNA of the CDR3: TGTGCCAGCAGTTTAAGAGGGGGGGGCTACACTGAAGCTTTCTTT. Translation: CASSLRGGGYTEAFF.

In regard to this clonotype: This could be a read error, since a much larger clone is one nucleotide away. The CDR3 coding sequence is TGTGCCAGCAGCTTATTTTTCAGCAGGGGCACAGATACGCAGTATTTT. Its protein product is CASSLFFSRGTDTQYF. This chain uses TRBV7-2 with TRBJ2-3, with a possible D match to TRBD1 (5 bases). The CDR3 spans 16 residues. Germline values: CDR1 SGHTA, CDR2 FQGNSA. Trimming shortened V by 2 bases and J by 1 base, and 13 bases separated the two germline ends. Full variable domain (outside the CDR3, taken from reference TRBV7-2 and TRBJ2-3): GAGVSQSPSNKVTEKGKDVELRCDPISGHTALYWYRQSLGQGLEFLIYFQGNSAPDKSGLPSDRFSAERTGGSVSTLTIQRTQQEDSAVYLCASSLFFSRGTDTQYFGPGTRLTVL.

This clonotype has more than one count but fewer than ten. The V and J genes are TRBV9 and TRBJ2-5; TRBD1 is a possible D gene (7 bases). Trimming took 0 bases from V and 5 from J, leaving 11 bases between them. Germline CDR1 is SGDLS and CDR2 is YYNGEE. There are 14 residues in the CDR3. The CDR3 loop reads CASSVGRGDETQYF. CDR3 bases: TGTGCCAGCAGCGTAGGCAGGGGGGATGAGACCCAGTACTTC.

This clonotype came up many times. V usage is TRBV27 and J usage is TRBJ1-1; 9 bases map to TRBD1. The CDR3 sequence is 14 residues long. The V segment lost 5 bases and the J segment 2 bases; nucleotides outside the gene matches: 3. Germline values: CDR1 MNHEY, CDR2 SMNVEV (reference sequence). CDR3 residues: CASSMDRGNTEAFF. In nucleotides, the CDR3 is TGTGCCAGCAGTATGGACAGGGGTAACACTGAAGCTTTCTTT.

There are many counts of this clonotype. The CDR3 DNA reads as TGTGCCAGCAGCTTAGACAGGGACGCCTATACGCAGTATTTT. This gives the protein CASSLDRDAYTQYF. V and J are TRBV7-9 and TRBJ2-3; TRBD1 is a possible D gene (6 bases). Germline V gene sequence: CDR1 SEHNR, CDR2 FQNEAQ (reference sequence). V dropped 1 base and J dropped 7 bases, with 12 bases sitting between them. CDR3 length: 14 amino acids.

This clonotype showed up just a few times. This chain links TRBV28 with TRBJ1-1, with D hard to call. The CDR3 runs 13 residues. Germline loops: CDR1 MDHEN, CDR2 SYDVKM. The V and J ends lost 2 bases and 7 bases respectively, with 11 bases between them. In nucleotides, the CDR3 is TGTGCCAGCAGTTTAAAAGGGCGGAATGAAGCTTTCTTT. Translation: CASSLKGRNEAFF.

This clonotype was seen more than once but under ten times. One base away lies a much larger clone, so this may be a sequencing read error. The chain employs TRBV4-3 and TRBJ2-7; TRBD1 might be the D (5 bases). The CDR3 loop spans 14 amino acids. Germline CDR1 and CDR2: LGHNA and YSLEER. Here the CDR3 reads CARSQLIGPGEQYF. DNA for the CDR3: TGCGCCCGCAGCCAACTTATCGGGCCAGGGGAGCAGTACTTC.

Turning to this clonotype: Given the absence of the conserved phenylalanine or tryptophan at the CDR3 end, a read error is likely. J is TRBJ1-1 and V is TRBV12-5; D is unresolved. The V gene lost 6 bases and the J gene lost 0 bases, with 5 bases spanning the gap. The CDR3 is 12 amino acids. Germline V gene sequence: CDR1 LGHNT, CDR2 FRNRAP. Written as DNA, the CDR3 is TGTGCTAGTGGCCAATTGAACACTGAAGCTTTCTCT. The encoded protein is CASGQLNTEAFS.

There are a few counts of this clonotype. V and J are TRBV7-9 and TRBJ2-7, with 7 bases identical to TRBD1. From germline, CDR1 is SEHNR and CDR2 FQNEAQ (reference sequence). V gave up 4 bases and J gave up 3 bases; unmatched junction bases: 9. The CDR3 is made up of 15 amino acids. The CDR3 region is CASSSRDRTDYEQYF. DNA for the CDR3: TGTGCCAGCAGCTCCCGGGACAGAACCGACTACGAGCAGTACTTC.

A note on this clonotype: A read error may produce the germline difference seen at one junction end. V gene TRBV28 combines with J gene TRBJ1-3; 7 bases agree with TRBD1. Germline CDR1 MDHEN, CDR2 SYDVKM. The CDR3 extends over 15 amino acids. Here the CDR3 reads CASSLDRISGNTIHF. The CDR3 bases are TGTGCCAGCAGTCTGGACAGGATCTCTGGAAACACCATACATTTT.

In this sample, this clonotype turned up many times. One junction end does not reproduce the germline sequence, and a read error may be involved. The genes are TRBV6-1 and TRBJ1-1; 12 nucleotides agree with TRBD1. CDR3 length: 13 amino acids. CDR1 MNHNS and CDR2 SASEGT come from the germline V gene. The CDR3 DNA follows: TGCGGGACAGGGGGCGAGTTGGACACTGAAGCTTTCTTT. Translated: CGTGGELDTEAFF.